This TCR beta chain stems from a study of tumor-infiltrating lymphocytes in primary liver carcinoma. In the study overall: Per sample, productive TCRbeta reads numbered roughly 3.65 to 7.13 million, similar across tissue types.

Without any cell sorting, about 18-31 mg of bulk tissue yielded co-extracted RNA and DNA. Patients were chronically HBV-infected and treatment-naive. Trimming removed 6 bases from V and 1 base from J, with 14 bases in between. Germline V gene data show CDR1 as DFQATT and CDR2 as SNEGSKA (reference sequence). This CDR3 spans 14 amino acids. This clonotype showed up just a few times. The input was approximately 500 ng total RNA; TCR beta cDNA was made from it with a constant-region primer. What produced the TCR beta libraries was three nested multiplex PCR rounds using slightly modified ARM-PCR. Both of the initial two PCR rounds ran for 10 cycles and employed TRBV1-TRBV30 forward primers alongside a C-beta reverse primer. TCRdb re-analysed the multiplex PCR reads in MiXCR, keeping a single row per CDR3 protein. The table shows tens of thousands of distinct CDR3 sequences, with less than 85% occurring only once.

This receptor was obtained from a man in his forties with primary liver carcinoma and hepatitis B virus infection. Sequencing input: liver tumor tissue from sampling region 5. This sample's subset: tumor region T5, tumor centre. J is TRBJ2-3 and V is TRBV20-1; D is perhaps TRBD1 or TRBD2 (5 bases each). The CDR3 DNA sequence: TGCAGTGCCTCCGGGACCCAAGGCACAGATACGCAGTATTTT. This sequence encodes CSASGTQGTDTQYF.